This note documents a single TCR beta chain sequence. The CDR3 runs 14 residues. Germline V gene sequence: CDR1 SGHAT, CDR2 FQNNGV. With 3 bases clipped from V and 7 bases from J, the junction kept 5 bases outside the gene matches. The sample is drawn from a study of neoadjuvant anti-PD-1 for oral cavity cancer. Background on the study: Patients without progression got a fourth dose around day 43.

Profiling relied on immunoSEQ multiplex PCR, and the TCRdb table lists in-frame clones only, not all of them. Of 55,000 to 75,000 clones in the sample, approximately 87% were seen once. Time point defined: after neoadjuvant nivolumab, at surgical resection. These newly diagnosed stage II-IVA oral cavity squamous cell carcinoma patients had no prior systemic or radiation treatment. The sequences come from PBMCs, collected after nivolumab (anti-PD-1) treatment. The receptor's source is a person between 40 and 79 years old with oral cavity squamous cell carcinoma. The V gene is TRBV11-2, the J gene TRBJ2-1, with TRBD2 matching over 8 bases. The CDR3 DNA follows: TGTGCCAGCAGCTTTCGGGGGGGGCAGAATGAGCAGTTCTTC. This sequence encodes CASSFRGGQNEQFF.